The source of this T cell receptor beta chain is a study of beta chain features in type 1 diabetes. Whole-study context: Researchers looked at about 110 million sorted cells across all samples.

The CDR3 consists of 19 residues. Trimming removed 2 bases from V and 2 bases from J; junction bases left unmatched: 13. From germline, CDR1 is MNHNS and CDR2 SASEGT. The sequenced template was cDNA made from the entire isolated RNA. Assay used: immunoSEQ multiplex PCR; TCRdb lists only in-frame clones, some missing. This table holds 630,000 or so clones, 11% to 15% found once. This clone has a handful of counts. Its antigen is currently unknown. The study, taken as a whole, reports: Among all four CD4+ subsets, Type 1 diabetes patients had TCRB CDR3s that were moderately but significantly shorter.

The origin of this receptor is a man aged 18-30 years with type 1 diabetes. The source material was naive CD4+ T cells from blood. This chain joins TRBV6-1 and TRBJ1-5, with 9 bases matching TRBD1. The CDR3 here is CASSEPGQGLFGGNQPQHF. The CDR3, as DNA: TGTGCCAGCAGTGAACCGGGACAGGGTCTGTTCGGCGGCAATCAGCCCCAGCATTTT.